A selection of T cell receptor beta chains follows, all from one sample in a study of shared clonotypes between healthy human individuals. Using immunoSEQ multiplex PCR, the repertoire was profiled, and TCRdb retains in-frame clones only, with some absent. Found here are approximately 940,000 clones, over 75% of them singletons; the top ten hold about 1.5%. The sequencing sample was made of memory CD4+ T cells sorted from blood. These receptors were obtained from a man between 18 and 35 years old in good health. Both conserved end residues are part of each CDR3. The D gene is left open where the match is weak. The size of a clone is reported for some rows only, either as once, few or many, or as a class for expanded clones.

D gene	CDR3 length	V gene	clone size	J gene	CDR3 protein	CDR3 DNA
TRBD1	14	TRBV25-1	-	TRBJ1-4	CASTLTGPNEKLFF	TGTGCCAGCACCCTGACAGGGCCTAATGAAAAACTGTTTTTT
-	15	TRBV1	once	TRBJ1-5	CTSSHHRGGNQPQHF	TGCACCAGCAGCCACCACAGGGGAGGGAATCAGCCCCAGCATTTT
-	12	TRBV2	few	TRBJ1-5	CASRGLDQPQHF	TGTGCCAGCAGGGGTTTAGATCAGCCCCAGCATTTT
TRBD1	14	TRBV5-4	few	TRBJ2-2	CASSVRTGAGELFF	TGTGCCAGCAGCGTACGGACAGGGGCCGGGGAGCTGTTTTTT
TRBD1	15	TRBV5-1	-	TRBJ1-2	CASSFNRGWDYGYTF	TGCGCCAGCAGCTTTAACAGGGGGTGGGACTATGGCTACACCTTC
TRBD1	15	TRBV7-3	-	TRBJ2-1	CASSLGQGSYNEQFF	TGTGCCAGCAGCCTCGGACAGGGCTCCTACAATGAGCAGTTCTTC
-	13	TRBV5-1	once	TRBJ2-1	CASSLLLGYEQFF	TGCGCCAGCAGCTTGTTGTTGGGGTATGAGCAGTTCTTC
TRBD1	15	TRBV18	few	TRBJ2-3	CASSLNRGGTDTQYF	TGTGCCAGCTCCCTGAACAGGGGCGGCACAGATACGCAGTATTTT
TRBD2	16	TRBV30	few	TRBJ2-3	CAWKPTSGGAPDTQYF	TGTGCCTGGAAACCAACTAGCGGGGGGGCCCCAGATACGCAGTATTTT
TRBD1	15	TRBV10-3	-	TRBJ2-7	CAISLGGTGVNEQYF	TGTGCCATCTCCTTGGGTGGGACAGGGGTAAACGAGCAGTACTTC
TRBD1	15	TRBV10-3	-	TRBJ2-5	CAISVGQASGETQYF	TGTGCCATCAGTGTGGGACAGGCCTCCGGGGAGACCCAGTACTTC
-	15	TRBV2	-	TRBJ2-1	CASSEIAALYNEQFF	TGTGCCAGCAGTGAAATAGCGGCCCTCTACAATGAGCAGTTCTTC
TRBD1	13	TRBV27	-	TRBJ1-2	CASSLTGGYGYTF	TGTGCCAGCAGTTTAACAGGGGGCTATGGCTACACCTTC
TRBD1	14	TRBV5-1	-	TRBJ1-2	CASSTGGNNYGYTF	TGCGCCAGCAGCACAGGGGGAAATAACTATGGCTACACCTTC
-	17	TRBV19	-	TRBJ2-6	CASRGSGLGSGANVLTF	TGTGCCAGTAGGGGGTCGGGCCTAGGCTCTGGGGCCAACGTCCTGACTTTC
-	12	TRBV11-3	-	TRBJ1-1	CASSPQGGEAFF	TGTGCCAGCAGCCCGCAGGGAGGGGAGGCTTTCTTT
TRBD2	13	TRBV28	-	TRBJ2-1	CATMASGDNEQFF	TGTGCCACCATGGCTAGCGGGGACAATGAGCAGTTCTTC
-	15	TRBV18	few	TRBJ1-6	CASSPGASYNSPLHF	TGTGCCAGCTCTCCTGGGGCCTCCTATAATTCACCCCTCCACTTT
-	13	TRBV6-5	-	TRBJ2-7	CASSYPGSYEQYF	TGTGCCAGCAGTTACCCGGGGTCCTACGAGCAGTACTTC
-	14	TRBV11-2	-	TRBJ2-7	CASSLADGAYEQYF	TGTGCCAGCAGCTTAGCGGACGGAGCCTACGAGCAGTACTTC
TRBD1	14	TRBV5-4	-	TRBJ2-5	CASSPRQGGETQYF	TGTGCCAGCAGCCCCCGACAGGGGGGAGAGACCCAGTACTTC
-	15	TRBV6-5	-	TRBJ1-1	CASSYRQPSGTEAFF	TGTGCCAGCAGTTACAGGCAGCCTTCGGGCACTGAAGCTTTCTTT
TRBD2	15	TRBV4-2	-	TRBJ2-7	CASSQELAGAHEQYF	TGTGCCAGCAGCCAAGAACTAGCGGGGGCACACGAGCAGTACTTC
TRBD2	16	TRBV12-5	-	TRBJ2-3	CASGFGSGIIADTQYF	TGTGCTAGTGGTTTCGGTAGCGGGATAATTGCAGATACGCAGTATTTT
-	13	TRBV7-2	-	TRBJ2-5	CASSLSRVETQYF	TGTGCCAGCAGCTTATCCAGGGTGGAGACCCAGTACTTC
-	15	TRBV11-2	few	TRBJ1-5	CASSLEAQTNQPQHF	TGTGCCAGCAGCTTAGAAGCCCAAACCAATCAGCCCCAGCATTTT
-	16	TRBV11-2	few	TRBJ1-5	CASSWGAGESNQPQHF	TGTGCCAGCAGCTGGGGGGCAGGGGAAAGCAATCAGCCCCAGCATTTT
TRBD2	16	TRBV11-3	-	TRBJ2-1	CASSPTSGSGYNEQFF	TGTGCCAGCAGCCCGACCAGCGGGAGTGGTTACAATGAGCAGTTCTTC
-	13	TRBV5-1	-	TRBJ1-1	CASSLNIDTEAFF	TGCGCCAGCAGCCTCAACATTGACACTGAAGCTTTCTTT
-	12	TRBV29-1	-	TRBJ2-7	CSGRDTLYEQYF	TGCAGCGGGAGGGACACCCTCTACGAGCAGTACTTC
TRBD2	15	TRBV7-8	-	TRBJ2-5	CASSLRGARKETQYF	TGTGCCAGCAGCTTGCGGGGGGCGCGTAAAGAGACCCAGTACTTC
-	14	TRBV6-8	-	TRBJ2-3	CASIPTPSTDTQYF	TGTGCCAGCATTCCTACCCCGAGCACAGATACGCAGTATTTT
-	15	TRBV18	-	TRBJ1-1	CASSPTGERLSEAFF	TGTGCCAGCTCACCAACAGGAGAGAGGCTCTCTGAAGCTTTCTTT
-	14	TRBV10-1	-	TRBJ2-1	CASSANSYYNEQFF	TGCGCCAGCAGTGCAAATAGTTACTACAATGAGCAGTTCTTC
-	13	TRBV5-1	-	TRBJ2-7	CASSLEGRNEQYF	TGCGCCAGCAGCTTGGAAGGGAGGAACGAGCAGTACTTC
-	16	TRBV28	-	TRBJ1-2	CASTLGLAGFNYGYTF	TGTGCCAGCACTCTGGGGCTCGCAGGGTTTAACTATGGCTACACCTTC
-	15	TRBV12-5	few	TRBJ2-1	CASGTSRTFNNEQFF	TGTGCTAGTGGGACCTCCCGGACCTTCAACAATGAGCAGTTCTTC
-	12	TRBV7-8	-	TRBJ1-1	CASSPSLTEAFF	TGTGCCAGCAGCCCATCCCTAACTGAAGCTTTCTTT
-	15	TRBV28	-	TRBJ2-3	CASSPRGPLTDTQYF	TGTGCCAGCAGTCCCCGGGGCCCCCTCACAGATACGCAGTATTTT